These 7 T cell receptor beta chains share one sample of origin, sequenced in a study of Ad26.COV2.S vaccination and SARS-CoV-2 variants. Treatment in this sample: around 19 received Ad26.COV2.S at low or high dose, single or two shots; 5 received placebo; per-sample allocation not given. The samples date from day 63 after the first vaccine or placebo injection. TCRdb keeps only in-frame clones here, not all; method: immunoSEQ multiplex PCR. In the table there are approximately 460,000 clones, 89% of which are singletons. The source was peripheral blood, collected in a trial of Ad26.COV2.S vaccine versus placebo. The receptors shown here come from a person aged 18-60 years who received the Ad26.COV2.S COVID-19 vaccine or a placebo.

The chain combines TRBV13 with TRBJ2-5; D perhaps matches TRBD1 (5 bases). With 1 base removed from V and 1 base from J, the gap between germline ends came to 13 bases. Per the germline V gene, CDR1 is PRHDT and CDR2 is FYEKMQ (reference sequence). The CDR3 is 16 amino acids. Written as DNA, the CDR3 is TGTGCCAGCAGCTTAGCTGGTCCAGGGTCCCAAGAGACCCAGTACTTC. It codes for CASSLAGPGSQETQYF.

This chain links TRBV9 with TRBJ2-1, with 7 bases aligning to TRBD1. This CDR3 contains 15 residues. Trimming cost V 4 bases and J 4 bases; bases outside gene matches: 8. From germline, CDR1 is SGDLS and CDR2 YYNGEE. The chain's CDR3 is CASSPTGTAYNEQFF. Here the CDR3 DNA reads TGTGCCAGCAGCCCCACCGGGACAGCTTACAATGAGCAGTTCTTC.

This clone came up once. V gene TRBV10-3 combines with J gene TRBJ2-1, with D perhaps matching TRBD1 (5 bases). This CDR3 comprises 13 residues. The germline V and J ends were trimmed by 3 bases and 6 bases, with 9 bases remaining between them. Germline CDR1 reads ENHRY; CDR2 reads SYGVKD. CDR3 amino acids: CAISDRQTNEQFF. DNA for the CDR3: TGTGCCATCAGTGATAGACAGACCAATGAGCAGTTCTTC.

The chain employs TRBV25-1 and TRBJ2-3; D is unclear. V lost 5 bases to trimming and J lost 4 bases, with 16 bases between them. This CDR3 contains 15 residues. The germline V gene encodes CDR1 MGHDK and CDR2 SYGVNS. This CDR3 reads CASSLSILIPDTQYF. In DNA, the CDR3 is TGTGCCAGCAGTCTAAGTATTCTGATCCCAGATACGCAGTATTTT. Full variable domain (missing parts from reference TRBV25-1 and TRBJ2-3): EADIYQTPRYLVIGTGKKITLECSQTMGHDKMYWYQQDPGMELHLIHYSYGVNSTEKGDLSSESTVSRIRTEHFPLTLESARPSHTSQYLCASSLSILIPDTQYFGPGTRLTVL.

The CDR3 here is CASSPGTGRHEKLFF. The CDR3 DNA is TGTGCCAGCAGTCCCGGGACAGGGAGGCATGAAAAACTGTTTTTT. The gene calls are TRBV28 and TRBJ1-4; 9 bases line up with TRBD1. Germline trimming cut 5 bases from V and 6 bases from J; bases unmatched to any gene: 7. Germline CDR1 MDHEN, CDR2 SYDVKM. The CDR3 loop spans 15 amino acids.

The J gene is TRBJ1-2, the V gene TRBV19, with a tentative D call TRBD1 (6 bases). The CDR3 consists of 15 residues. The germline gives CDR1 LNHDA, CDR2 SQIVND (reference sequence). The V and J ends lost 5 bases and 4 bases respectively, with 17 bases between them. CDR3 DNA: TGTGCCAGTAGTTCCCCAGGGGATGTTGTCTATGGCTACACCTTC. Translating gives CASSSPGDVVYGYTF.

The chain combines TRBV12-3 or TRBV12-4 with TRBJ1-2; weak D call: TRBD1 (6 bases). This CDR3 is 12 amino acids long. V lost 9 bases and J 6 bases, leaving 14 bases between the germline ends. The CDR3 protein is CASTDRINGYTF. The CDR3 coding sequence is TGTGCCAGTACGGACAGAATAAATGGCTACACCTTC.